This T cell receptor beta chain was identified during a study of shared clonotypes between healthy human individuals. Study-wide results and caveats: Four donors showed sharing of about 4.6% of naive CD4 clonotypes. Although depth was large, rarefaction showed that sequencing of the sorted subsets was incomplete. The four-donor shared clonotypes exceeded non-shared clonotypes in generation probability, with non-shared ones scoring lower.

Healthy HIV-negative adults with no recent acute infections or vaccinations were recruited as donors. As regards this clone: Its target is not known.

CDR1 is SGHTA and CDR2 is FQGNSA in the germline V gene. After removal of 6 bases from V and 9 bases from J, the junction contained 14 bases not matched to a gene. The CDR3 covers 16 residues. Here immunoSEQ multiplex PCR was the method, and the copy in TCRdb shows in-frame clones only, minus some. The profile shows 2 million to 2.5 million clones, 85% to 95% of them singletons. The TCR was taken from a man between 18 and 35 years old in good health. Some clones in this sample may be carry-over from other donors' samples. J is TRBJ1-2 and V is TRBV7-2; 12 bases line up with TRBD1. The sample taken for sequencing was naive CD4+ T cells from PBMCs. The subset is: CD45RA+ positively selected. The CDR3 nucleotides read TGTGCCAGCAGTCCCAGGGGGGACAGGGGGCCTAGGAGCTACACCTTC. Protein product: CASSPRGDRGPRSYTF.